Listed below are T cell receptor beta chains from one sample, sequenced in a study of blood T cell repertoires in COVID-19. The method was immunoSEQ multiplex PCR; TCRdb's version includes in-frame clones alone and lacks a portion of them. The sample holds around 250,000 clones, 88% seen once. The specimen was PBMCs or T cells enriched from blood (not recorded which). All receptors come from a woman aged 40 to 49 who had been exposed to COVID-19. CDR3s include the opening cysteine and the closing phenylalanine or tryptophan. The D gene is left open where the match is weak. Expanded clones are given a class, and other clones once, few, many or no size at all.

NA | TRBJ1-1 | TRBV19 | NA | CASLSLVRGSEAFF | TGTGCCAGTTTAAGCCTCGTTCGGGGGTCCGAAGCTTTCTTT
NA | TRBJ2-5 | TRBV19 | TRBD1 | CASRGGDRGIEETQYF | TGTGCCAGCCGTGGGGGGGACAGGGGGATCGAAGAGACCCAGTACTTC
NA | TRBJ1-3 | TRBV28 | NA | CASTNRVESGNTIYF | TGTGCCAGCACAAACAGGGTCGAGAGTGGAAACACCATATATTTT
NA | TRBJ1-1 | TRBV5-1 | TRBD1 | CASNVDTGVTEAFF | TGCGCCAGCAACGTTGATACAGGGGTGACTGAAGCTTTCTTT
NA | TRBJ1-2 | TRBV28 | TRBD1 | CASNPGGAGYGYTF | TGTGCCAGCAACCCAGGGGGCGCCGGCTATGGCTACACCTTC
NA | TRBJ1-5 | TRBV27 | NA | CASSNTGIRNQPQHF | TGTGCCAGCAGTAATACAGGGATTCGCAATCAGCCCCAGCATTTT
NA | TRBJ2-1 | TRBV19 | TRBD1 | CASSVDRGHGNEQFF | TGTGCCAGTAGTGTCGACAGGGGGCATGGCAATGAGCAGTTCTTC
NA | TRBJ2-6 | TRBV6-2/TRBV6-3 | NA | CASSYFGPQESGANVLTF | NA
NA | TRBJ1-2 | TRBV28 | TRBD1 | CASSQQGIHPGYTF | TGTGCCAGCAGTCAACAGGGGATCCACCCTGGCTACACCTTC
NA | TRBJ1-1 | TRBV7-8 | NA | CASSYTWGETEAFF | TGTGCCAGCAGTTATACATGGGGGGAGACTGAAGCTTTCTTT
NA | TRBJ1-2 | TRBV27 | NA | CASSFGRLSGYTF | TGTGCCAGCAGTTTTGGCAGGCTTAGTGGCTACACCTTC
NA | TRBJ1-2 | TRBV5-1 | NA | CASSPEGPGGGYYGYTF | TGTGCCAGCAGCCCCGAGGGTCCGGGCGGAGGATACTATGGCTACACCTTC
once | TRBJ2-1 | TRBV12-3/TRBV12-4 | NA | CASSVQFYNEQFF | TGTGCCAGCAGTGTTCAGTTCTACAATGAGCAGTTCTTC
NA | TRBJ1-5 | TRBV6-5 | NA | CASSPTKGIQPQHF | TGTGCCAGCAGTCCCACAAAGGGGATTCAGCCCCAGCATTTT
NA | TRBJ2-5 | TRBV5-1 | NA | CASSLEGLKYF | TGCGCCAGCAGCTTGGAGGGGTTAAAGTACTTC
NA | TRBJ1-2 | TRBV30 | NA | CAWSDQPSDSLYGYTF | TGTGCCTGGAGTGACCAACCTTCTGACAGCCTCTATGGCTACACCTTC
NA | TRBJ2-5 | TRBV7-3 | NA | CASSSQNKETQYF | TGTGCCAGCAGCTCACAAAACAAAGAGACCCAGTACTTC
NA | TRBJ1-5 | TRBV28 | NA | CASTLSGGRGNQPQHF | TGTGCCAGCACCCTTTCAGGCGGCAGGGGCAATCAGCCCCAGCATTTT
NA | TRBJ2-5 | TRBV21-1 | NA | CASSKSSRETQYF | TGTGCCAGCAGCAAATCTTCGCGGGAGACCCAGTACTTC
NA | TRBJ1-5 | TRBV4-3 | NA | CASSLGGGQPQHF | TGCGCCAGCAGCCTAGGGGGGGGGCAGCCCCAGCATTTT
NA | TRBJ1-2 | TRBV4-1 | NA | CASRIGENYGYTF | TGCGCCAGCAGGATTGGAGAAAACTATGGCTACACCTTC
once | TRBJ2-5 | TRBV5-1 | TRBD1 | CASSSTGAETQYF | TGCGCCAGCAGCTCGACAGGGGCGGAGACCCAGTACTTC
NA | TRBJ2-7 | TRBV19 | TRBD1 | CASSTYRGQGSYEQYF | TGTGCCAGTAGTACCTACCGTGGACAGGGCTCCTACGAGCAGTACTTC
NA | TRBJ2-5 | TRBV27 | TRBD2 | CASSSSGGGRSQYF | TGTGCCAGCAGCTCCAGCGGGGGGGGGAGATCCCAGTACTTC
NA | TRBJ2-7 | TRBV4-2 | TRBD2 | CASSQDLAGVYEQYF | TGTGCCAGCAGCCAAGATCTAGCGGGGGTTTACGAGCAGTACTTC
NA | TRBJ2-4 | TRBV11-3 | NA | CASSLELAKNIQYF | TGTGCCAGCAGCTTAGAACTAGCCAAAAACATTCAGTACTTC
NA | TRBJ1-6 | TRBV11-2 | NA | CASSRDSYNSPLHF | TGTGCCAGCAGCCGAGACAGTTATAATTCACCCCTCCACTTT
NA | TRBJ1-2 | TRBV27 | NA | CASSFNSNYGYTF | TGTGCCAGCAGTTTCAACTCTAACTATGGCTACACCTTC
NA | TRBJ1-1 | TRBV12-3/TRBV12-4 | NA | CASTQVLVTEAFF | TGTGCCAGCACCCAGGTTCTGGTCACTGAAGCTTTCTTT
NA | TRBJ2-1 | TRBV3-1/TRBV3-2 | TRBD1 | CASSGGQPAYNEQFF | TGTGCCAGCAGCGGGGGACAGCCGGCCTACAATGAGCAGTTCTTC